This T cell receptor (beta chain) appears in the sequencing data of a study of PD-L1 blockade in urothelial cancer. For the study at large: Male sex and bladder-origin urothelial cancer characterized about 90% of the roughly 30 patients. Among blood samples, the median T cell count was roughly 150,000.

Assay: immunoSEQ multiplex PCR; the TCRdb copy retains only in-frame clones and omits some. The sample gives 20,000 to 25,000 clones, around 88% of which show up once; under 3.5% is in the top ten. The TCR sequence derives from a man aged 45-65 years with urothelial cancer. This material consisted of PBMCs, taken around atezolizumab (anti-PD-L1) treatment.

Here the CDR3 reads CASTLRDRGPYEQYF. DNA of the CDR3: TGTGCCAGTACCCTCCGGGACAGGGGTCCCTACGAGCAGTACTTC. V gene TRBV19 combines with J gene TRBJ2-7; 10 nucleotides line up with TRBD1. In germline, CDR1 is LNHDA, CDR2 SQIVND (reference sequence). This CDR3 is built from 15 residues. V lost 7 bases, J lost 2 bases, and 8 bases stayed unmatched.